Shown below are 17 T cell receptor beta chains from a single sample sequenced in a study of CD8+ T cells in alopecia areata. Reverse transcription of extracted RNA yielded cDNA, which provided the sequencing template. Sequenced by immunoSEQ multiplex PCR; TCRdb stores in-frame clones only, minus some. The table has under 200,000 clones, under 70% seen once; the top ten hold roughly 0.99%. Treatment meaning: oral pan-JAK inhibitor, 5-10 mg twice daily. The source was CD4+ T cells sorted from blood, collected at week 4, from a patient treated with tofacitinib. Every receptor here comes from a human donor with alopecia areata.

V and J are TRBV7-9 and TRBJ1-5; TRBD1 aligns across 7 bases. V dropped 5 bases and J dropped 2; count of bases not matched to a gene: 6. Germline CDR1 is SEHNR and CDR2 is FQNEAQ (reference sequence). CDR3 length: 15 amino acids. The CDR3, as DNA: TGTGCCAGCAGCCGAGGGGGCGTTGGCAATCAGCCCCAGCATTTT. Amino acid sequence: CASSRGGVGNQPQHF.

The V and J genes are TRBV29-1 and TRBJ1-2; no clear D gene. Looked up from germline, CDR1 is SQVTM and CDR2 is ANQGSEA. V shed 2 bases and J shed 3 bases, with 4 bases lying between them. This CDR3 comprises 11 residues. Here the CDR3 DNA reads TGCAGCGTTGAACGGGACTATGGCTACACCTTC. It is translated as CSVERDYGYTF.

The rearrangement uses TRBV30 and TRBJ1-5; D is possibly TRBD1 (5 bases). CDR3 length equals 13 residues. The germline gives CDR1 GTSNPN, CDR2 SVGIG (reference sequence). V was pared by 3 bases and J by 6 bases, with 12 bases between. The CDR3 nucleotides are TGTGCCTGGAGCCCAGGGCTGGCTCAGCCCCAGCATTTT. This gives the protein CAWSPGLAQPQHF.

The rearrangement uses TRBV14 and TRBJ2-1; tentative D call: TRBD1 (5 bases). This CDR3 has 15 residues. The germline V gene has CDR1 SGHDN and CDR2 FVKESK. V lost 0 bases, J lost 6 bases, and 12 bases lay in between. The CDR3 sequence: CASSQEGRAVNEQFF. CDR3 sequence (DNA): TGTGCCAGCAGCCAAGAAGGCAGGGCGGTCAATGAGCAGTTCTTC.

In this sample, this clone turned up a few times. This chain uses TRBV7-9 with TRBJ2-1, with D perhaps matching TRBD1 or TRBD2 (5 bases each). The germline CDR1 and CDR2 sequences are SEHNR and FQNEAQ (reference sequence). This CDR3 has 14 residues. V gave up 4 bases and J gave up 7 bases, with 14 bases separating them. The CDR3 DNA follows: TGTGCCAGCAGCTACGCCGGGACCGCAAATGAGCAGTTCTTC. Protein: CASSYAGTANEQFF.

This chain links TRBV30 with TRBJ2-3; TRBD1 aligns across 7 bases. Germline V gives CDR1 GTSNPN, CDR2 SVGIG (reference sequence). The ends lost 6 bases at V and 6 bases at J; junction bases unmatched: 9. The CDR3 covers 13 residues. Here the CDR3 DNA reads TGTGCCTGCGCGACAGGGTCCTGGGATACGCAGTATTTT. It is translated as CACATGSWDTQYF.

The chain links TRBV7-2 to TRBJ2-7; D gene ambiguous. From germline, CDR1 is SGHTA and CDR2 FQGNSA. The CDR3 extends over 13 amino acids. With 5 bases removed from V and 3 bases from J, the gap between germline ends came to 11 bases. CDR3 in DNA: TGTGCCAGCAGCGACCGGGCGGACTACGAGCAGTACTTC. It translates to CASSDRADYEQYF.

The rearrangement joins TRBV7-2 to TRBJ1-2, with 8 bases matching TRBD1. The V segment lost 5 bases and the J segment 5 bases; nucleotides outside the gene matches: 13. The length of the CDR3 is 16 residues. Germline lookup yields CDR1 SGHTA and CDR2 FQGNSA. CDR3 sequence (DNA): TGTGCCAGCAGCCCTTCGGGACAGGCAATCTTATATGGCTACACCTTC. It encodes CASSPSGQAILYGYTF.

The chain has TRBV7-2 and TRBJ2-5; D may be TRBD1 or TRBD2 (5 bases each). The ends were cut back, 1 base at V and 5 bases at J, with 17 bases in the middle. The CDR3 consists of 16 residues. Germline V lookup: CDR1 SGHTA, CDR2 FQGNSA. The CDR3 coding sequence is TGTGCCAGCAGCTTAGTTGGATGGGACCAAGAGGAGACCCAGTACTTC. Residues: CASSLVGWDQEETQYF.

This clone was detected only once. The CDR3 loop is CAITGTDFGEQYF. The CDR3 DNA reads TGTGCCATCACGGGGACAGACTTTGGCGAGCAGTACTTC. This chain connects TRBV10-3 to TRBJ2-7; 7 bases agree with TRBD1. The germline V gene has CDR1 ENHRY and CDR2 SYGVKD. The V gene end was trimmed by 7 bases and the J gene end by 6 bases; junction bases not matched to a gene: 9. This CDR3 is built from 13 residues.

The chain links TRBV5-1 to TRBJ1-2; possible D gene TRBD1, 6 bases. Trimming pared 5 bases from V and 6 bases from J, leaving 11 bases between. The CDR3 loop spans 12 amino acids. Germline V CDR1 and CDR2: SGHRS, YFSETQ. In DNA, the CDR3 is TGCGCCAGCAGTCGGGACATAGATGGCTACACCTTC. Translation: CASSRDIDGYTF.

This clone occurred a few times. V gene TRBV6-6 combines with J gene TRBJ1-3; D perhaps matches TRBD1 (5 bases). The CDR3 has 16 amino acids. Germline V gene data show CDR1 as MNHNY and CDR2 as SVGAGI (reference sequence). The ends were cut back, 6 bases at V and 0 bases at J, with 15 bases in the middle. CDR3 protein: CASRITTGDSGNTIYF. The CDR3, as DNA: TGTGCCAGCAGGATTACCACAGGAGACTCTGGAAACACCATATATTTT.

Notes on this clone: Other DNA sequences in this specimen translate into the identical CDR3. The V call is TRBV7-2, the J call TRBJ1-6; 7 bases align to TRBD1. This CDR3 comprises 15 residues. CDR1 is SGHTA, CDR2 FQGNSA, per germline. Trimming took 1 base from V and 10 from J; bases not matched to a gene: 7. DNA for the CDR3: TGTGCCAGCAGCTTAGGACAGGGTACGGACTCACCCCTCCACTTT. Translating it yields CASSLGQGTDSPLHF.

The rearrangement links TRBV6-6 to TRBJ1-2, with D hard to call. Trimming left V 5 bases short and J 7 bases short, with 8 bases between. CDR3 size: 11 residues. CDR1 is MNHNY and CDR2 is SVGAGI in the germline V gene (reference sequence). The CDR3 DNA reads TGTGCCAGCAGTCCGGGCCCTGGCTACACCTTC. It encodes CASSPGPGYTF.

The CDR3 loop is CAWSVQRISGNTIYF. The CDR3 bases are TGTGCCTGGAGTGTACAGAGGATCTCTGGAAACACCATATATTTT. The chain carries TRBV30 and TRBJ1-3; D remains unclear. From germline, CDR1 is GTSNPN and CDR2 SVGIG (reference sequence). The CDR3 loop spans 15 amino acids. Trimming stripped 0 bases from V and 0 bases from J, with 9 bases between.

The rearrangement links TRBV29-1 to TRBJ2-5, with 7 bases that match TRBD1. This CDR3 spans 14 amino acids. V was pared by 3 bases and J by 4 bases, with 8 bases of the junction left unmatched. Germline CDR1 reads SQVTM; CDR2 reads ANQGSEA. DNA of the CDR3: TGCAGCGTTGACGTGACAGGGTCAGGAGAGACCCAGTACTTC. Protein product: CSVDVTGSGETQYF.

J is TRBJ2-2 and V is TRBV23-1; D is ambiguous. TRBV23-1 is recorded as an ORF, its role being uncertain. The CDR3 runs to 11 residues. V dropped 8 bases and J dropped 3 bases, with 4 bases sitting between them. CDR3 sequence (DNA): TGCGCCAGCGACGACACCGGGGAGCTGTTTTTT. This encodes CASDDTGELFF.